The rows below give T cell receptor beta chains drawn from one sample of a study of cytomegalovirus exposure and HLA in healthy donors. The table came from immunoSEQ multiplex PCR; TCRdb's copy has only in-frame clones and leaves some out. Altogether 100,000 to 150,000 clones are present, 15% being singletons, with the ten largest covering under 2%. The sequenced sample consisted of PBMCs. These receptors were taken from a young woman in good health and CMV-seronegative. Both conserved end residues are part of each CDR3. A D gene is named only where the DNA matches it firmly. Size is omitted from some rows. Given values are once, few, many or a class for expanded clones.

len: 11; j_gene: TRBJ2-7; abundance: -; d_gene: TRBD1; v_gene: TRBV6-5; CDR3nt: TGTGCCAGCAGTTACTCCGGGACAGAGTACTTC; CDR3aa: CASSYSGTEYF
len: 14; j_gene: TRBJ1-6; abundance: -; d_gene: TRBD1; v_gene: TRBV28; CDR3nt: TGTGCCAGCAGCGGGGACAGGGTCCGGTCACCCCTCCACTTT; CDR3aa: CASSGDRVRSPLHF
len: 16; j_gene: TRBJ1-5; abundance: -; d_gene: TRBD1; v_gene: TRBV5-8; CDR3nt: TGTGCCAGCAGGCAAGACAGGGTTTATAGCAATCAGCCCCAGCATTTT; CDR3aa: CASRQDRVYSNQPQHF
len: 16; j_gene: TRBJ1-4; abundance: -; d_gene: -; v_gene: TRBV27; CDR3nt: TGTGCCAGCAGTACCCCGGCAGGCGCAACTAATGAAAAACTGTTTTTT; CDR3aa: CASSTPAGATNEKLFF
len: 15; j_gene: TRBJ2-3; abundance: -; d_gene: TRBD2; v_gene: TRBV9; CDR3nt: TGTGCCAGCAGCGTAGATGGGAGGGGCATAGATACGCAGTATTTT; CDR3aa: CASSVDGRGIDTQYF
len: 15; j_gene: TRBJ1-2; abundance: -; d_gene: -; v_gene: TRBV14; CDR3nt: TGTGCCAGCAGCGAGGGGGGGGCGGCGAACTATGGCTACACCTTC; CDR3aa: CASSEGGAANYGYTF
len: 16; j_gene: TRBJ1-4; abundance: few; d_gene: TRBD1; v_gene: TRBV28; CDR3nt: TGTGCCAGCAGTATGCCACAGGGGGCTGCTAATGAAAAACTGTTTTTT; CDR3aa: CASSMPQGAANEKLFF
len: 15; j_gene: TRBJ2-3; abundance: -; d_gene: TRBD2; v_gene: TRBV5-1; CDR3nt: TGCGCCAGCAGCTTGAGGGGACTAGCGGGAGATACGCAGTATTTT; CDR3aa: CASSLRGLAGDTQYF
len: 15; j_gene: TRBJ2-1; abundance: -; d_gene: TRBD2; v_gene: TRBV7-6; CDR3nt: TGTGCCAGCAGCCCCGGGACTAGCGGGTACAATGAGCAGTTCTTC; CDR3aa: CASSPGTSGYNEQFF
len: 16; j_gene: TRBJ1-4; abundance: -; d_gene: -; v_gene: TRBV27; CDR3nt: TGTGCCAGCAGTCCTGAGTATGGGGGAGGAAATGAAAAACTGTTTTTT; CDR3aa: CASSPEYGGGNEKLFF
len: 17; j_gene: TRBJ2-1; abundance: -; d_gene: TRBD2; v_gene: TRBV28; CDR3nt: TGTGCCAGCAGACTAACTAGCGGGGCAGTCTCCTACAATGAGCAGTTCTTC; CDR3aa: CASRLTSGAVSYNEQFF
len: 12; j_gene: TRBJ1-2; abundance: few; d_gene: TRBD1; v_gene: TRBV12-5; CDR3nt: TGTGCTAGTGGTACAGGGGGGGATGGCTACACCTTC; CDR3aa: CASGTGGDGYTF
len: 12; j_gene: TRBJ2-5; abundance: -; d_gene: -; v_gene: TRBV29-1; CDR3nt: TGCAGCGTTGGGAGGGTTCAAGAGACCCAGTACTTC; CDR3aa: CSVGRVQETQYF
len: 14; j_gene: TRBJ2-5; abundance: few; d_gene: -; v_gene: TRBV28; CDR3nt: TGTGCCAGCAGTTCCCTAGACGGGGAAGAGACCCAGTACTTC; CDR3aa: CASSSLDGEETQYF
len: 13; j_gene: TRBJ2-2; abundance: few; d_gene: -; v_gene: TRBV10-1; CDR3nt: TGCGCCAGCAGTGAAGCGGAAGCCGGGGAGCTGTTTTTT; CDR3aa: CASSEAEAGELFF
len: 14; j_gene: TRBJ2-3; abundance: -; d_gene: -; v_gene: TRBV7-3; CDR3nt: TGTGCCAGCAGCTTAATGGATTCCGGCGGGGCGCAGTATTTT; CDR3aa: CASSLMDSGGAQYF
len: 12; j_gene: TRBJ1-5; abundance: -; d_gene: -; v_gene: TRBV6-5; CDR3nt: TGTGCCAGCGGCATACGTCGGGGGCCCCAGCATTTT; CDR3aa: CASGIRRGPQHF
len: 18; j_gene: TRBJ2-5; abundance: -; d_gene: TRBD2; v_gene: TRBV7-8; CDR3nt: TGTGCCAGCAGCTTTGGGCCGAGACTAGCGGGAGGGCAAGAGACCCAGTACTTC; CDR3aa: CASSFGPRLAGGQETQYF
len: 13; j_gene: TRBJ2-5; abundance: -; d_gene: TRBD2; v_gene: TRBV30; CDR3nt: TGTGCCTGGGAAGCGGGGGGGGGAGAGACCCAGTACTTC; CDR3aa: CAWEAGGGETQYF
len: 15; j_gene: TRBJ1-1; abundance: few; d_gene: -; v_gene: TRBV6-5; CDR3nt: TGTGCCAGCAGTTACCAGGTAGCGGGCGGCACTGAAGCTTTCTTT; CDR3aa: CASSYQVAGGTEAFF
len: 15; j_gene: TRBJ2-1; abundance: -; d_gene: TRBD2; v_gene: TRBV13; CDR3nt: TGTGCCAGCAGCCCCGGACTAGCGGGAAGGGGAGCGCAGTTCTTC; CDR3aa: CASSPGLAGRGAQFF
len: 16; j_gene: TRBJ2-3; abundance: -; d_gene: -; v_gene: TRBV5-1; CDR3nt: TGCGCCAGCAGCTTGAGTGGGAGGCCTATCACAGATACGCAGTATTTT; CDR3aa: CASSLSGRPITDTQYF
len: 14; j_gene: TRBJ2-5; abundance: -; d_gene: -; v_gene: TRBV7-6; CDR3nt: TGTGCCAGCAGCCGTAATGGCGGGGTGGAGACCCAGTACTTC; CDR3aa: CASSRNGGVETQYF
len: 13; j_gene: TRBJ2-1; abundance: -; d_gene: -; v_gene: TRBV7-3; CDR3nt: TGTGCCAGCAGCCCGGACATCCGGAATGAGCAGTTCTTC; CDR3aa: CASSPDIRNEQFF
len: 17; j_gene: TRBJ2-1; abundance: -; d_gene: TRBD2; v_gene: TRBV5-1; CDR3nt: TGCGCCAGCAGCTGGGGCAGCGGGGGGGACCCTTACAATGAGCAGTTCTTC; CDR3aa: CASSWGSGGDPYNEQFF
len: 14; j_gene: TRBJ1-5; abundance: -; d_gene: -; v_gene: TRBV29-1; CDR3nt: TGCAGCGTTGCAAAGGGAGATAGCAATCAGCCCCAGCATTTT; CDR3aa: CSVAKGDSNQPQHF
len: 15; j_gene: TRBJ2-1; abundance: -; d_gene: -; v_gene: TRBV14; CDR3nt: TGTGCCAGCAGCCAAGACGGGAGCTCCTACAATGAGCAGTTCTTC; CDR3aa: CASSQDGSSYNEQFF
len: 13; j_gene: TRBJ1-2; abundance: few; d_gene: TRBD1; v_gene: TRBV5-4; CDR3nt: TGTGCCAGCAGCTTGCAGGGGGTGAGTGGCTACACCTTC; CDR3aa: CASSLQGVSGYTF
len: 14; j_gene: TRBJ1-6; abundance: few; d_gene: TRBD1; v_gene: TRBV5-1; CDR3nt: TGCGCCAGCAGCTATCAGGGGGCCGATTCACCCCTCCACTTT; CDR3aa: CASSYQGADSPLHF
len: 15; j_gene: TRBJ2-1; abundance: -; d_gene: TRBD2; v_gene: TRBV6-1; CDR3nt: TGTGCCAGCAGTCTAGCGGCAAACTCCTACAATGAGCAGTTCTTC; CDR3aa: CASSLAANSYNEQFF
len: 12; j_gene: TRBJ1-2; abundance: -; d_gene: TRBD1; v_gene: TRBV29-1; CDR3nt: TGCAGCGTCGGACAGGGGAGTGGTGGCTACACCTTC; CDR3aa: CSVGQGSGGYTF
len: 15; j_gene: TRBJ2-5; abundance: -; d_gene: TRBD2; v_gene: TRBV18; CDR3nt: TGTGCCAGCTCACCGGGACTAGCGGGATCGAGAGGCCAGTACTTC; CDR3aa: CASSPGLAGSRGQYF
len: 14; j_gene: TRBJ2-7; abundance: -; d_gene: TRBD1; v_gene: TRBV15; CDR3nt: TGTGCCACCAGCAGAGGACAGGGGGCCTACGAGCAGTACTTC; CDR3aa: CATSRGQGAYEQYF
len: 16; j_gene: TRBJ2-1; abundance: few; d_gene: -; v_gene: TRBV10-1; CDR3nt: TGCGCCAGCAGTGGGGCCTTCGGGGGTACCGACAATGAGCAGTTCTTC; CDR3aa: CASSGAFGGTDNEQFF
len: 10; j_gene: TRBJ2-1; abundance: few; d_gene: -; v_gene: TRBV7-9; CDR3nt: TGTGCCAGCAACCAGAATGAGCAGTTCTTC; CDR3aa: CASNQNEQFF
len: 17; j_gene: TRBJ2-1; abundance: few; d_gene: TRBD2; v_gene: TRBV4-2; CDR3nt: TGTGCCAGCAGCCAAGATGGTTCTAGCGGGGGGGCGAATGAGCAGTTCTTC; CDR3aa: CASSQDGSSGGANEQFF
len: 13; j_gene: TRBJ2-7; abundance: -; d_gene: -; v_gene: TRBV10-2; CDR3nt: TGCGCCAGCAGTGATTGGGGAGCCAACGAGCAGTACTTC; CDR3aa: CASSDWGANEQYF
len: 16; j_gene: TRBJ2-5; abundance: -; d_gene: TRBD2; v_gene: TRBV5-4; CDR3nt: TGTGCCAGCAGCTTGGTACGGGGGGGGAGGGGAGAGACCCAGTACTTC; CDR3aa: CASSLVRGGRGETQYF
len: 14; j_gene: TRBJ1-6; abundance: -; d_gene: TRBD1; v_gene: TRBV6-6; CDR3nt: TGTGCCAGCACTCGGACAGGGAATAATTCACCCCTCCACTTT; CDR3aa: CASTRTGNNSPLHF
len: 15; j_gene: TRBJ2-7; abundance: few; d_gene: -; v_gene: TRBV6-5; CDR3nt: TGTGCCAGCAGTCGCAGCGGGATAGGGGGCTACGAGCAGTACTTC; CDR3aa: CASSRSGIGGYEQYF
len: 15; j_gene: TRBJ1-2; abundance: few; d_gene: TRBD1; v_gene: TRBV5-6; CDR3nt: TGTGCCAGCACCTCATTGGGACAGGGGGCCCATGGCTACACCTTC; CDR3aa: CASTSLGQGAHGYTF
len: 13; j_gene: TRBJ1-1; abundance: few; d_gene: -; v_gene: TRBV7-9; CDR3nt: TGTGCCAGCAGCTGGCCCCAGGGTTCTGAAGCTTTCTTT; CDR3aa: CASSWPQGSEAFF
len: 15; j_gene: TRBJ2-1; abundance: -; d_gene: -; v_gene: TRBV9; CDR3nt: TGTGCCAGCAGCGCAGGGGCCCCGGCCTACAATGAGCAGTTCTTC; CDR3aa: CASSAGAPAYNEQFF
len: 13; j_gene: TRBJ2-3; abundance: -; d_gene: -; v_gene: TRBV5-1; CDR3nt: TGCGCCAGCAGCCTTTACAGGGCAGATACGCAGTATTTT; CDR3aa: CASSLYRADTQYF
len: 13; j_gene: TRBJ2-1; abundance: few; d_gene: -; v_gene: TRBV6-5; CDR3nt: TGTGCCAGCAGTGGGGCGGGGCGGAATGAGCAGTTCTTC; CDR3aa: CASSGAGRNEQFF
len: 15; j_gene: TRBJ2-5; abundance: few; d_gene: TRBD2; v_gene: TRBV28; CDR3nt: TGTGCCAGCAGTTTTCGGGGGAGGGCCGGAGAGACCCAGTACTTC; CDR3aa: CASSFRGRAGETQYF
len: 13; j_gene: TRBJ1-2; abundance: -; d_gene: -; v_gene: TRBV11-2; CDR3nt: TGTGCCAGCAGCTTAGATGGGGCGGGAGGCTACACCTTC; CDR3aa: CASSLDGAGGYTF
len: 13; j_gene: TRBJ2-7; abundance: -; d_gene: -; v_gene: TRBV7-8; CDR3nt: TGTGCCAGCAGCCCCCCGACTCCCTACGAGCAGTACTTC; CDR3aa: CASSPPTPYEQYF
len: 14; j_gene: TRBJ2-7; abundance: many; d_gene: -; v_gene: TRBV23-1; CDR3nt: TGCGCCAGCAGTCAGTCCAGGGCAGGAAACGAGCAGTACTTC; CDR3aa: CASSQSRAGNEQYF
len: 14; j_gene: TRBJ2-7; abundance: -; d_gene: -; v_gene: TRBV19; CDR3nt: TGTGCCAGTAGTATTCCTCTACAGGGTAGCGAGCAGTACTTC; CDR3aa: CASSIPLQGSEQYF
len: 16; j_gene: TRBJ2-7; abundance: -; d_gene: TRBD2; v_gene: TRBV5-1; CDR3nt: TGCGCCAGCAGCACACCGCACCTAGCGGGAGGGAGTGAGCAGTACTTC; CDR3aa: CASSTPHLAGGSEQYF
len: 14; j_gene: TRBJ1-2; abundance: -; d_gene: -; v_gene: TRBV7-2; CDR3nt: TGTGCCAGCAGCTTAGCGCGGGAGAGGCTTGGCTACACCTTC; CDR3aa: CASSLARERLGYTF
len: 13; j_gene: TRBJ2-3; abundance: few; d_gene: -; v_gene: TRBV9; CDR3nt: TGTGCCAGCAGCGTATCCGGCACAGATACGCAGTATTTT; CDR3aa: CASSVSGTDTQYF
len: 14; j_gene: TRBJ1-2; abundance: -; d_gene: TRBD1; v_gene: TRBV9; CDR3nt: TGTGCCAGCAGCGCCCGGACAGGGGCTGGGGGCTACACCTTC; CDR3aa: CASSARTGAGGYTF